This entry is about one TCR beta chain. Trimming stripped 3 bases from V and 7 bases from J, with 12 bases between. Germline CDR1 LNHDA, CDR2 SQIVND (reference sequence). This CDR3 is 13 amino acids long. Some clones are missing from TCRdb's copy, which holds only in-frame ones; the method was immunoSEQ multiplex PCR. The repertoire consists of 300,000 to 500,000 clones, with around 90% occurring once and the leading ten covering around 2.1%. The data are from a study of blood T cell repertoires in COVID-19. The sequenced material came from PBMCs or T cells enriched from blood (not recorded which). The receptor's source is a woman in her forties with acute COVID-19. The chain links TRBV19 to TRBJ1-2; D is perhaps TRBD1 (6 bases). CDR3 residues: CASSMGSGAGYTF. The CDR3 DNA reads as TGTGCCAGTAGTATGGGCTCAGGGGCTGGCTACACCTTC.